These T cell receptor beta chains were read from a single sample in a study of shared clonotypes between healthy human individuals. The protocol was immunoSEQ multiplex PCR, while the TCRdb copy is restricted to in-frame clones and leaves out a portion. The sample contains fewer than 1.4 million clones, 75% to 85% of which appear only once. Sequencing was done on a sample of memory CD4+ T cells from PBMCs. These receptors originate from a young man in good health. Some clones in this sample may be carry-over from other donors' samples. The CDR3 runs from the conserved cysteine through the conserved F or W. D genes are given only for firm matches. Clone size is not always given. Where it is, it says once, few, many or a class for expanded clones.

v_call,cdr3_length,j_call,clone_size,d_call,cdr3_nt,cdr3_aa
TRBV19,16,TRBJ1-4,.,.,TGTGCCAGTAGTCCCTCCACAGCTGCAACTAATGAAAAACTGTTTTTT,CASSPSTAATNEKLFF
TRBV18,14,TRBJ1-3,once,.,TGTGCCAGCTCAGACACAGGCTCTGGAAACACCATATATTTT,CASSDTGSGNTIYF
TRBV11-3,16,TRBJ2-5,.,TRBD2,TGTGCCAGCAGCCCTGGGACTAGCGGGGGACAAGAGACCCAGTACTTC,CASSPGTSGGQETQYF
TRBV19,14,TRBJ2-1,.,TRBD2,TGTGCCAGTAGTAAGCGGGATACCTACAATGAGCAGTTCTTC,CASSKRDTYNEQFF
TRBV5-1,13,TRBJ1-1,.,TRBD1,TGCGCCAGCAGCTGGGGAGGGGACAGTGAAGCTTTCTTT,CASSWGGDSEAFF
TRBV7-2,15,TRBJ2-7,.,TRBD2,TGTGCCAGCAGCTCCTTAGCGGGAGGATGGTACGAGCAGTACTTC,CASSSLAGGWYEQYF
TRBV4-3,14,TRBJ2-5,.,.,TGCGCCAGCAGCCATTCCGGGACACAAGAGACCCAGTACTTC,CASSHSGTQETQYF
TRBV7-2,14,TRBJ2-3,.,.,TGTGCCAGCAGCTTAGGGCAGGGCTCAGATACGCAGTATTTT,CASSLGQGSDTQYF
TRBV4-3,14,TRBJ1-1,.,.,TGCGCCAGCAGCCAAGAGCAGGGAAGCACTGAAGCTTTCTTT,CASSQEQGSTEAFF
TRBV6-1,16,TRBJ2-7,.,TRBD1,TGTGCCAGCAGTGAGCCCCGACAGGGTATTACCTACGAGCAGTACTTC,CASSEPRQGITYEQYF
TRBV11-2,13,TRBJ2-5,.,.,TGTGCCAGCAGATGGGCGGGGAGCGAGACCCAGTACTTC,CASRWAGSETQYF
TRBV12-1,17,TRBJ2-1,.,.,TGTGCCAGCAGCTCGTTAGCCCTTCCATTCATTAACAATGAGCAGTTCTTC,CASSSLALPFINNEQFF
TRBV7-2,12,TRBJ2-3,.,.,TGTGCCAGCAGCCTTGAAGTAGATACGCAGTATTTT,CASSLEVDTQYF
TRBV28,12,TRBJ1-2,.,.,TGTGCCAGCAGTTTATTTGAGGTCGGCTACACCTTC,CASSLFEVGYTF
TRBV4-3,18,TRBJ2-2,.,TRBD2,TGCGCCAGCAGCCAGACTAGCGGGAGGGCCCGTATCACCGGGGAGCTGTTTTTT,CASSQTSGRARITGELFF
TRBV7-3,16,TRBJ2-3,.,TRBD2,TGTGCCAGCAGCGAATTAGCGGGAGGAGCACGAGATACGCAGTATTTT,CASSELAGGARDTQYF
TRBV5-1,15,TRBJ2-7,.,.,TGCGCCAGCAGCCTGGCCTCGGGAGTCATCCACGAGCAGTACTTC,CASSLASGVIHEQYF
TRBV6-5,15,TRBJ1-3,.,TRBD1,TGTGCCAGTAAGGACAGGCTGGGGTCTGGAAACACCATATATTTT,CASKDRLGSGNTIYF
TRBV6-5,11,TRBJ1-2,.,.,TGTGCCAGCAGTTACTTAGGTGGCTACACCTTC,CASSYLGGYTF
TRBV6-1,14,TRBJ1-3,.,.,TGTGCCAGCAGTGAAGCTGGCCAAACCGACACCATATATTTT,CASSEAGQTDTIYF
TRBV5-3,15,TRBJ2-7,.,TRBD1,TGTGCCAGAAGCGTACCGGGACAGTCTGTCTACGAGCAGTACTTC,CARSVPGQSVYEQYF
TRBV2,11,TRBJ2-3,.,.,TGTGCCAGCACGGTGGCAGATACGCAGTATTTT,CASTVADTQYF
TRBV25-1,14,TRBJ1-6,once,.,TGTGCCAGCAGTGAAAGAGCCACAAATTCACCCCTCCACTTT,CASSERATNSPLHF
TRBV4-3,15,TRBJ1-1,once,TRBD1,TGCGCCAGCAGCCAAGACCCCACAGGGGTAACTGAAGCTTTCTTT,CASSQDPTGVTEAFF
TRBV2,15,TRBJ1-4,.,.,TGTGCCAGCCGGTATCAAAGCGGGGAAAGAGTAAAACTGTTTTTT,CASRYQSGERVKLFF
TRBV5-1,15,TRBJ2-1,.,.,TGCGCCAGCAATCTAGCGGACAGCTCCTACAATGAGCAGTTCTTC,CASNLADSSYNEQFF
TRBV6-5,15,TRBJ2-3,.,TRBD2,TGTGCCAGCAGCCCCCCGGGGGGGAGGTCAGATACGCAGTATTTT,CASSPPGGRSDTQYF
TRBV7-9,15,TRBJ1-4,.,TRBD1,TGTGCCAGCAGCTTCTCCGACAGGGTTGAGGAAAAACTGTTTTTT,CASSFSDRVEEKLFF
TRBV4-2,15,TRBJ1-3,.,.,TGTGCCAGCAGCCAAGATACAGTCTCTGGAAACACCATATATTTT,CASSQDTVSGNTIYF